This note documents a single T cell receptor (delta chain) sequence. The data were taken from a study of gamma-delta chains in newborns, infants, children. Across the whole study: Microbial exposure reportedly drives polyclonal innate γδ T cell expansion after birth.

TCRdb processed the reads again with the CATT caller. The table records approximately 4,900 delta-chain clones, approximately 3.9% of them present only once. CDR1 is GEAIGNYY, CDR2 EKD, per germline. There are 19 residues in the CDR3. With V trimmed by 2 bases and J by 5 bases, 14 bases remained unmatched. This chain connects TRDV2 to TRDJ3; TRDD3 matches 7 bases. The sequenced sample was blood. This clonotype was obtained from a child who was a newborn, infant or young child, either healthy, febrile or measles-vaccinated (not recorded which). The DNA for the CDR3 is TGTGCCTGTGACAAACTGGGGCCCTCCCTTGCCCGGGACACCCGACAGATGTTTTTC. Its translation is CACDKLGPSLARDTRQMFF.